This T cell receptor beta chain was sequenced during a study of cytomegalovirus exposure and HLA in healthy donors. PCR amplification relied on 60 Vbeta primers (plus 13 Jbeta primers). The data were produced by immunoSEQ multiplex PCR, yet TCRdb's version contains in-frame clones alone and is incomplete. The listing records 100,000 to 150,000 clones. Sequencing was performed on PBMCs. This receptor was identified in a woman aged 40-49 years in good health and CMV-seronegative.

This CDR3 reads CASSKGQGEDTQYF. CDR3 bases: TGTGCCAGCAGCAAAGGACAGGGTGAAGATACGCAGTATTTT. V and J are TRBV21-1 and TRBJ2-3; the table gives TRBD1 as D, unverified against the DNA. TRBV21-1 has pseudogene status. The CDR3 contains 14 residues.